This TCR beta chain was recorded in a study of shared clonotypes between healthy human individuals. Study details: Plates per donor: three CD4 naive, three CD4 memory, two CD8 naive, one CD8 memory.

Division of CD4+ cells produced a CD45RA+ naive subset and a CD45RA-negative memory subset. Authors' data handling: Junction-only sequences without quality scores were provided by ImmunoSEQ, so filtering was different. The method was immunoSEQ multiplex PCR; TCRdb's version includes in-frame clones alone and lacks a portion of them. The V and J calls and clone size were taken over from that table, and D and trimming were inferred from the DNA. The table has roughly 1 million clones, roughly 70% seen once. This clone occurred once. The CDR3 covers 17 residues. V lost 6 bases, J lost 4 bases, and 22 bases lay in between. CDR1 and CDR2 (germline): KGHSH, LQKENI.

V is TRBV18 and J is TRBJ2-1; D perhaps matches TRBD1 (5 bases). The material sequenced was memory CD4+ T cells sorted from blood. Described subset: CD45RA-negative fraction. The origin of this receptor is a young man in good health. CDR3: CASSGVWGTGKYNEQFF. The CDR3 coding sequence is TGTGCCAGCTCGGGTGTTTGGGGAACAGGAAAATACAATGAGCAGTTCTTC.